The 13 T cell receptor beta chains below were found in one sample sequenced in a study of blood T cell repertoires in COVID-19. The repertoire was sequenced with immunoSEQ multiplex PCR; TCRdb's copy has only in-frame clones and lacks some. The sample records some 190,000 clones, 81% being singletons. The sample taken for sequencing was peripheral blood. The origin of the receptors is a woman in her thirties or forties with COVID-19, enrolled during active disease.

The rearrangement joins TRBV18 to TRBJ1-2; a weak D match, TRBD1 (5 bases). Trimming cost V 6 bases and J 3 bases, with 11 bases left between them. CDR1 is KGHSH, CDR2 LQKENI, per germline. This CDR3 has 13 amino acids. The CDR3 loop reads CASSTDGYYGYTF. CDR3 bases: TGTGCCAGCTCGACAGACGGATACTATGGCTACACCTTC.

The V call is TRBV11-2, the J call TRBJ1-5, with D maybe TRBD1 (5 bases). V dropped 0 bases and J dropped 6 bases, with 12 bases sitting between them. This CDR3 region has 15 residues. From germline, CDR1 is SGHAT and CDR2 FQNNGV. CDR3 DNA sequence: TGTGCCAGCAGCTTAGATGGGGGGGTAGGTCAGCCCCAGCATTTT. Protein sequence: CASSLDGGVGQPQHF.

This clone was detected once. The chain joins TRBV2 to TRBJ1-5; weak D call: TRBD1 (6 bases). The V gene lost 5 bases and the J gene lost 2 bases, with 10 bases spanning the gap. Germline V CDR1 and CDR2: SNHLY, FYNNEI. The CDR3 is made up of 14 amino acids. CDR3 residues: CASSRAGGNQPQHF. The CDR3 DNA is TGTGCCAGCAGTCGGGCAGGGGGCAATCAGCCCCAGCATTTT.

V usage is TRBV12-3 or TRBV12-4 and J usage is TRBJ1-2; D not certain. The V end lost 5 bases, the J end lost 5 bases, and 12 bases lay between the germline ends. This CDR3 spans 13 amino acids. For the CDR3, the DNA is TGTGCCAGCAGTCCCGGGAAGGTTTATGGCTACACCTTC. Its translation is CASSPGKVYGYTF.

The chain carries TRBV5-6 and TRBJ2-7; 8 nucleotides match TRBD1. Germline V gene sequence: CDR1 SGHDT, CDR2 YYEEEE. The CDR3 sequence is 14 residues long. The trim removed 4 bases at V and 4 bases at J, leaving 7 bases unmatched. In nucleotides, the CDR3 is TGTGCCAGCAGCGAGGGACAGGTGGGTTACGAGCAGTACTTC. This sequence encodes CASSEGQVGYEQYF. The entire variable domain, with the rest obtained from reference TRBV5-6 and TRBJ2-7, is as follows: DAGVTQSPTHLIKTRGQQVTLRCSPKSGHDTVSWYQQALGQGPQFIFQYYEEEERQRGNFPDRFSGHQFPNYSSELNVNALLLGDSALYLCASSEGQVGYEQYFGPGTRLTVT.

This clone was counted many times. V gene TRBV4-1 combines with J gene TRBJ2-3, with TRBD1 as a possible D gene (6 bases). From germline, CDR1 is MGHRA and CDR2 YSYEKL. Between the trimmed V and J ends, which lost 6 bases and 0 bases, there was a span of 13 bases. This CDR3 spans 15 amino acids. The CDR3 DNA follows: TGCGCCAGCAGAAACAGGGTTCCTAGCACAGATACGCAGTATTTT. This translates into CASRNRVPSTDTQYF.

V and J are TRBV29-1 and TRBJ2-7; TRBD1 is a possible D gene (6 bases). In germline, CDR1 is SQVTM, CDR2 ANQGSEA. This CDR3 is built from 15 residues. The V and J ends lost 4 bases and 3 bases respectively, with 19 bases between them. CDR3 sequence reads: CSVGDTKTLYYEQYF. The CDR3 nucleotides are TGCAGCGTTGGGGACACCAAGACATTGTACTACGAGCAGTACTTC.

The rearrangement links TRBV11-2 to TRBJ2-7; 8 bases align to TRBD2. Trimming at V came to 5 bases and at J to 4 bases, leaving 10 bases not matched to a gene. Germline V CDR1 and CDR2: SGHAT, FQNNGV. CDR3 size: 15 residues. The CDR3 nucleotides are TGTGCCAGCAGCCCACCGGGGGGGCTAAAGTACGAGCAGTACGTC. Its translation is CASSPPGGLKYEQYV.

This clone was seen just once. V usage is TRBV5-1 and J usage is TRBJ2-5, with 9 bases that match TRBD2. The CDR3 covers 16 residues. With V trimmed by 1 base and J by 0 bases, 4 bases remained unmatched. Germline V CDR1 and CDR2: SGHRS, YFSETQ. CDR3 in DNA: TGCGCCAGCAGCTTGCCTAGCGGGGTGTACCAAGAGACCCAGTACTTC. As protein: CASSLPSGVYQETQYF. The whole variable domain, filled in from reference TRBV5-1 and TRBJ2-5, reads KAGVTQTPRYLIKTRGQQVTLSCSPISGHRSVSWYQQTPGQGLQFLFEYFSETQRNKGNFPGRFSGRQFSNSRSEMNVSTLELGDSALYLCASSLPSGVYQETQYFGPGTRLLVL.

This clone was seen ten or more times. The V gene is TRBV6-1, the J gene TRBJ1-2; D may be TRBD1 (5 bases). V shed 1 base and J shed 0 bases, with 12 bases lying between them. The CDR3 runs 16 residues. Germline CDR1 MNHNS, CDR2 SASEGT. The CDR3 nucleotides are TGTGCCAGCAGTGAAGGACCAGGGCCGACTAACTATGGCTACACCTTC. As protein: CASSEGPGPTNYGYTF.

The V gene is TRBV2, the J gene TRBJ2-5; TRBD2 aligns across 7 bases. The CDR3 is 13 residues long. Trimming took 7 bases from V and 4 from J; bases not matched to a gene: 6. From germline, CDR1 is SNHLY and CDR2 FYNNEI. CDR3 DNA sequence: TGTGCCAGCATTAGCGGGTGGGGAGAGACCCAGTACTTC. Protein sequence: CASISGWGETQYF.

This clone was observed at least ten times. The V and J genes are TRBV5-1 and TRBJ2-1; 8 nucleotides agree with TRBD1. This CDR3 has 17 residues. The junction had 9 bases not matched to a gene; V was cut back by 4 bases and J by 0 bases. CDR1 and CDR2 (germline): SGHRS, YFSETQ. The CDR3 coding sequence is TGCGCCAGCAGCCGATTGGGACAGGACTTCTCCTACAATGAGCAGTTCTTC. Its protein is CASSRLGQDFSYNEQFF.

The gene calls are TRBV4-2 and TRBJ2-1; D remains unclear. There are 13 residues in the CDR3. In germline, CDR1 is LGHNA, CDR2 YNFKEQ. V was trimmed by 2 bases and J by 6 bases, leaving 8 bases between them. The chain's CDR3 is CASSQPFSNEQFF. The CDR3 DNA reads as TGTGCCAGCAGCCAACCTTTTAGCAATGAGCAGTTCTTC.